Listed below are T cell receptor beta chains from one sample, sequenced in a study of immune heterogeneity within non-small cell lung tumors. MiXCR, applied by TCRdb to the multiplex PCR reads, yields one record per CDR3 protein. In the table there are 20,000 to 25,000 distinct CDR3 sequences, over 25% of which are singletons. Sequencing used lung tumor tissue. The receptors stem from a middle-aged man with non-small cell lung cancer. The CDR3 runs from the conserved cysteine through the conserved F or W. D genes are given only for firm matches.

V: TRBV6-2/TRBV6-3
J: TRBJ1-6
D: .
CDR3: CASSQTGGNLPLHF

V: TRBV12-3/TRBV12-4
J: TRBJ2-1
D: .
CDR3: CASSLVTGPYNEQFF

V: TRBV12-3/TRBV12-4
J: TRBJ1-1
D: .
CDR3: CASSLSYWNTEAFF

V: TRBV24-1
J: TRBJ2-3
D: TRBD2
CDR3: CASQAGREGVPTDTQYF

V: TRBV7-8
J: TRBJ1-5
D: .
CDR3: CASSFSGPSNQPQHF

V: TRBV11-2
J: TRBJ2-2
D: .
CDR3: CASSSRVIRVSGELFF

V: TRBV6-2/TRBV6-3
J: TRBJ2-7
D: TRBD2
CDR3: CASSYGGSVTEQYF

V: TRBV5-4
J: TRBJ1-6
D: TRBD1
CDR3: CASSPGQGSYSPLHF

V: TRBV9
J: TRBJ1-6
D: .
CDR3: CASSVAPCPTGEPLHF

V: TRBV20-1
J: TRBJ1-3
D: TRBD1
CDR3: CSAPGQDVSGNTIYF

V: TRBV20-1
J: TRBJ2-3
D: .
CDR3: CSATPEIGTDTQYF

V: TRBV10-2
J: TRBJ2-7
D: TRBD2
CDR3: CASKASGSHEQYF

V: TRBV7-2
J: TRBJ2-1
D: TRBD2
CDR3: CASSRAGIDNEQFF

V: TRBV10-3
J: TRBJ2-7
D: TRBD2
CDR3: CAIMPSGSYEQYF

V: TRBV4-1
J: TRBJ1-5
D: TRBD1
CDR3: CASSQSPRGNQPQHF

V: TRBV28
J: TRBJ2-1
D: .
CDR3: CASSFANEQFF

V: TRBV10-2
J: TRBJ1-5
D: TRBD1
CDR3: CASSDGQGASNQPQHF

V: TRBV11-2
J: TRBJ2-7
D: .
CDR3: CDSSLAPGQNYEQYF

V: TRBV6-2/TRBV6-3
J: TRBJ2-7
D: .
CDR3: CASSYSIGREQYF

V: TRBV5-1
J: TRBJ2-5
D: .
CDR3: CASSPLFAEETQYF

V: TRBV7-8
J: TRBJ2-5
D: .
CDR3: CASSLAGSPGETQYF

V: TRBV24-1
J: TRBJ1-5
D: TRBD1
CDR3: CATSDSGTGVSNQPQHF

V: TRBV9
J: TRBJ2-7
D: TRBD1
CDR3: CASSPVTGTGGDEQYF

V: TRBV4-2
J: TRBJ2-7
D: TRBD2
CDR3: CASSQGTSGETYEQYF